The 20 T cell receptor beta chains reported below all come from one sample, sequenced in a study of cytomegalovirus exposure and HLA in healthy donors. The PCR contained 60 Vbeta and 13 Jbeta primers. Using immunoSEQ multiplex PCR, the repertoire was profiled, and TCRdb retains in-frame clones only, with some absent. The sample holds 140,000 or so clones, roughly 70% seen once. Material: PBMCs. The source is a man in his 60s in good health and CMV-seronegative.

The sample holds a few counts of this clone. The rearrangement joins TRBV5-4 to TRBJ2-7; perhaps TRBD2 as D (6 bases). V was shortened by 0 bases and J by 5 bases, with 12 bases between the two germline ends. From germline, CDR1 is SGHNT and CDR2 YYREEE (reference sequence). The CDR3 contains 14 residues. The CDR3 reads CASSLGGNENEQYF. CDR3 sequence (DNA): TGTGCCAGCAGCTTGGGCGGGAACGAGAACGAGCAGTACTTC.

The V gene is TRBV21-1, the J gene TRBJ2-7; no check of the table's D call, TRBD2, against the DNA was made. TRBV21-1 has pseudogene status. The CDR3 is 17 residues long. The CDR3 nucleotides are TGTGCCAGCAGCAAAAGGCCGTCGCCGGGAACGAGGGACGAGCAGTACTTC. It yields the protein CASSKRPSPGTRDEQYF.

J is TRBJ2-3 and V is TRBV18; no clear D. Trimming removed 3 bases at V and 4 bases at J, with 8 bases between. This CDR3 contains 13 residues. CDR1 is KGHSH, CDR2 LQKENI, per germline. CDR3 in DNA: TGTGCCAGCTCACCCAACAGCCCAGATACGCAGTATTTT. It encodes CASSPNSPDTQYF.

The chain couples TRBV5-1 to TRBJ2-5, with TRBD2 as a possible D gene (5 bases). Germline loops: CDR1 SGHRS, CDR2 YFSETQ. This CDR3 comprises 15 residues. The germline V and J ends were trimmed by 4 bases and 2 bases, with 15 bases remaining between them. Written as DNA, the CDR3 is TGCGCCAGCAGCAGGGAGACCCTAAGACAAGAGACCCAGTACTTC. Its translation is CASSRETLRQETQYF.

The chain is built from TRBV4-1 and TRBJ2-1; D might be TRBD1 (6 bases). The CDR3 length is 17 residues. The germline V and J ends were trimmed by 0 bases and 3 bases, with 15 bases remaining between them. Germline assignment: CDR1 MGHRA and CDR2 YSYEKL. CDR3 nucleotides: TGCGCCAGCAGCCAAGACCCAGCAGGGGAGATCTACAATGAGCAGTTCTTC. Translation: CASSQDPAGEIYNEQFF.

V is TRBV6-1 and J is TRBJ2-1; no clear D. CDR1 MNHNS and CDR2 SASEGT come from the germline V gene. This CDR3 spans 15 amino acids. Trimming cost V 2 bases and J 0 bases, with 8 bases left between them. CDR3 coding DNA: TGTGCCAGCAGTGAATTAACTGGCTCCTACAATGAGCAGTTCTTC. It yields the protein CASSELTGSYNEQFF.

The chain recombines TRBV27 with TRBJ2-3; 13 positions match TRBD2. Germline V gene sequence: CDR1 MNHEY, CDR2 SMNVEV (reference sequence). Trimming removed 7 bases from V and 1 base from J; junction bases left unmatched: 5. The CDR3 consists of 16 residues. The CDR3 DNA follows: TGTGCCAGCAAGGGACTAGCGGGAAACCGCACAGATACGCAGTATTTT. Its translation: CASKGLAGNRTDTQYF.

V and J are TRBV9 and TRBJ2-1, with 8 positions matching TRBD2. The V segment lost 0 bases and the J segment 5 bases; nucleotides outside the gene matches: 13. CDR1 SGDLS and CDR2 YYNGEE come from the germline V gene. CDR3 length equals 18 residues. Here the CDR3 reads CASSVAFSGLAGDNEQFF. CDR3 nucleotide sequence: TGTGCCAGCAGCGTAGCGTTTAGTGGGCTAGCGGGCGACAATGAGCAGTTCTTC. Full variable domain (missing parts from reference TRBV9 and TRBJ2-1): DSGVTQTPKHLITATGQRVTLRCSPRSGDLSVYWYQQSLDQGLQFLIQYYNGEERAKGNILERFSAQQFPDLHSELNLSSLELGDSALYFCASSVAFSGLAGDNEQFFGPGTRLTVL.

This clone was counted between two and nine times. J is TRBJ2-1 and V is TRBV27; 7 nucleotides match TRBD2. J was trimmed by 2 bases and V by 9 bases; bases with no gene match: 4. The CDR3 extends over 13 amino acids. Germline V gene data show CDR1 as MNHEY and CDR2 as SMNVEV (reference sequence). CDR3: CASAAGAYNEQFF. The CDR3 nucleotides read TGTGCCAGTGCCGCGGGGGCCTACAATGAGCAGTTCTTC.

This sequence joins TRBV6-5 and TRBJ2-5; the D is unclear. V was shortened by 7 bases and J by 5 bases, with 20 bases between the two germline ends. Germline loops: CDR1 MNHEY, CDR2 SVGAGI. The CDR3 totals 15 residues. The CDR3 spells CASTLVRGPGETQYF. CDR3 DNA: TGTGCCAGCACCCTAGTGAGAGGCCCCGGGGAGACCCAGTACTTC.

The CDR3 nucleotides read TGTGCCAGCAGCTTACTGGACTTCTCTGGAAACACCATATATTTT. Its translation: CASSLLDFSGNTIYF. This chain connects TRBV7-9 to TRBJ1-3; no clear D. Trimming pared 2 bases from V and 0 bases from J, leaving 8 bases between. Germline V gene data show CDR1 as SEHNR and CDR2 as FQNEAQ (reference sequence). The CDR3 spans 15 residues. The variable domain in full, completed from reference TRBV7-9 and TRBJ1-3, reads DTGVSQNPRHKITKRGQNVTFRCDPISEHNRLYWYRQTLGQGPEFLTYFQNEAQLEKSRLLSDRFSAERPKGSFSTLEIQRTEQGDSAMYLCASSLLDFSGNTIYFGEGSWLTVV.

This rearrangement joins TRBV6-5 to TRBJ1-6; a possible D gene is TRBD1 (5 bases). Germline V gene data show CDR1 as MNHEY and CDR2 as SVGAGI. Trimming took off 5 bases at V and 6 bases at J, with 8 bases between the two ends. The CDR3 length is 13 residues. CDR3 sequence (DNA): TGTGCCAGCAGTATCCAGGGTAATTCACCCCTCCACTTT. This codes for CASSIQGNSPLHF.

This clone was seen a handful of times. The V call is TRBV7-9, the J call TRBJ2-7, with 13 bases aligning to TRBD2. Unmatched junction bases numbered 3, after V lost 4 bases and J lost 3 bases. The CDR3 runs to 15 residues. Germline CDR1 is SEHNR and CDR2 is FQNEAQ (reference sequence). The CDR3 here is CASSSGLAGFYEQYF. For the CDR3, the DNA is TGTGCCAGCAGCTCGGGACTAGCGGGGTTCTACGAGCAGTACTTC.

The chain recombines TRBV7-8 with TRBJ2-2, with D possibly matching TRBD2 (6 bases). The CDR3 length is 16 residues. Trimming removed 4 bases from V and 6 bases from J, with 18 bases in between. CDR1 and CDR2 from the germline V gene are SGHVS and FQNEAQ. In DNA form, the CDR3 reads TGTGCCAGCAGCTCCCTCGGGCGGGATTATCCCGGGGAGCTGTTTTTT. As protein: CASSSLGRDYPGELFF.

The gene calls are TRBV30 and TRBJ1-3, with a tentative D call TRBD1 (6 bases). The V end lost 4 bases, the J end lost 9 bases, and 13 bases lay between the germline ends. The germline CDR1 and CDR2 sequences are GTSNPN and SVGIG (reference sequence). There are 12 residues in the CDR3. The CDR3 spells CAWTAGAGTIYF. The DNA for the CDR3 is TGTGCCTGGACGGCAGGGGCGGGCACCATATATTTT. Full variable domain (rest looked up from reference TRBV30 and TRBJ1-3): SQTIHQWPATLVQPVGSPLSLECTVEGTSNPNLYWYRQAAGRGLQLLFYSVGIGQISSEVPQNLSASRPQDRQFILSSKKLLLSDSGFYLCAWTAGAGTIYFGEGSWLTVV.

This clone was counted only a few times. The chain carries TRBV5-4 and TRBJ2-7; 8 bases agree with TRBD1. V trimming: 0 bases; J trimming: 9 bases; junction bases outside the gene matches: 17. CDR3 length: 17 residues. Germline V gene sequence: CDR1 SGHNT, CDR2 YYREEE (reference sequence). The CDR3 DNA follows: TGTGCCAGCAGCTTGGGCTGGGGAAGGGACAGGAATTATGGGCAGTACTTC. This codes for CASSLGWGRDRNYGQYF.

The chain recombines TRBV15 with TRBJ1-1; TRBD1 might be the D (5 bases). Germline V gene sequence: CDR1 LNHNV, CDR2 YYDKDF (reference sequence). V lost 3 bases, J lost 11 bases, and 19 bases lay in between. The CDR3 is 14 amino acids. The chain's CDR3 is CATSSGGTVNLAFF. The CDR3, as DNA: TGTGCCACCAGCAGCGGAGGGACCGTAAACTTGGCTTTCTTT.

This chain joins TRBV7-2 and TRBJ1-1, with 8 bases lining up with TRBD1. The V gene end was trimmed by 5 bases and the J gene end by 1 base; junction bases not matched to a gene: 6. Germline V gene data show CDR1 as SGHTA and CDR2 as FQGNSA. The CDR3 has 15 residues. The CDR3 here is CASSIDRGANTEAFF. CDR3 bases: TGTGCCAGCAGCATCGACAGGGGAGCGAACACTGAAGCTTTCTTT.

This clone was picked up a small number of times. This chain joins TRBV15 and TRBJ2-1, with D possibly matching TRBD1 (5 bases). This CDR3 is built from 12 residues. Germline V gene sequence: CDR1 LNHNV, CDR2 YYDKDF (reference sequence). V was pared by 0 bases and J by 16 bases, with 13 bases between. Here the CDR3 reads CATSRDRAGSFF. Here the CDR3 DNA reads TGTGCCACCAGCAGAGATAGGGCAGGGTCCTTCTTC.

This chain uses TRBV25-1 with TRBJ2-7; 11 nucleotides align to TRBD2. The CDR3 has 14 amino acids. J was trimmed by 4 bases and V by 6 bases; bases with no gene match: 5. Germline CDR1 MGHDK, CDR2 SYGVNS. The CDR3 DNA sequence: TGTGCCAGCAGACTAGCGGGAGAATCGTACGAGCAGTACTTC. As protein: CASRLAGESYEQYF.